These 27 T cell receptor beta chains originate from one sample sequenced in a study of monozygotic twins with inflammatory bowel disease. TCRdb reworked the 5' RACE reads into one entry per CDR3 protein, no DNA. The repertoire table contains over 110,000 distinct CDR3 sequences. Sequencing used blood. These receptors were obtained from a human donor with ulcerative colitis or Crohn's disease, or a healthy co-twin of an affected twin (not recorded which).

V gene TRBV5-1 combines with J gene TRBJ2-3; the D call from TCRdb, TRBD1, cannot be confirmed without DNA. This CDR3 contains 13 residues. CDR1 is SGHRS, CDR2 YFSETQ, per germline. The CDR3 region is CASGTWTTDTQYF.

The chain recombines TRBV5-1 with TRBJ2-2; TCRdb names TRBD1, which stays unverified in the absence of DNA. The CDR3 has 17 residues. Germline values: CDR1 SGHRS, CDR2 YFSETQ. CDR3 sequence reads: CASSLIEGTANTGELFF.

V usage is TRBV6-1 and J usage is TRBJ2-7. This CDR3 is built from 12 residues. Germline assignment: CDR1 MNHNS and CDR2 SASEGT. CDR3 sequence reads: CASTRRTYEQYF.

The V gene is TRBV7-3, the J gene TRBJ2-2; TCRdb selects TRBD1, and the lack of DNA leaves this call unchecked. The CDR3 totals 16 residues. The germline V gene has CDR1 SGHTA and CDR2 FQGTGA. The CDR3 loop is CASSTMTGINPGELFF.

J is TRBJ1-1 and V is TRBV6-1. This CDR3 contains 13 residues. Germline V gene lookup returns CDR1 MNHNS and CDR2 SASEGT. The CDR3 spells CASSLLSLTEAFF.

The chain joins TRBV9 to TRBJ2-3; there is no DNA to check the TCRdb D call of TRBD2. The CDR3 covers 17 residues. In germline, CDR1 is SGDLS, CDR2 YYNGEE. CDR3 sequence: CASSVMSSGGHTDTQYF.

The rearrangement joins TRBV4-1 to TRBJ2-7; the D call from TCRdb, TRBD1, cannot be confirmed without DNA. The CDR3 is 15 residues long. Per germline, CDR1 MGHRA and CDR2 YSYEKL. The CDR3 sequence: CASSRPGQRPYEQYF.

The chain recombines TRBV5-1 with TRBJ2-3; no DNA is available, so the TRBD2 call from TCRdb remains unchecked. CDR1 is SGHRS and CDR2 is YFSETQ in the germline V gene. The CDR3 loop spans 15 amino acids. The CDR3: CASSAQEAGGDTQYF. Supplemented by reference TRBV5-1 and TRBJ2-3, the full variable domain reads KAGVTQTPRYLIKTRGQQVTLSCSPISGHRSVSWYQQTPGQGLQFLFEYFSETQRNKGNFPGRFSGRQFSNSRSEMNVSTLELGDSALYLCASSAQEAGGDTQYFGPGTRLTVL.

The chain links TRBV4-2 to TRBJ2-7; TCRdb proposes TRBD2, but this gene call is untestable without DNA. Germline V CDR1 and CDR2: LGHNA, YNFKEQ. This CDR3 region has 16 residues. This CDR3 is CASSPGGLYDPYEQYF.

V is TRBV7-2 and J is TRBJ2-1; the TCRdb D gene call, TRBD2, has no DNA to confirm it. Germline CDR1 SGHTA, CDR2 FQGNSA. The CDR3 covers 14 residues. The CDR3 is CASSLGVELAGGFF.

V gene TRBV5-1 combines with J gene TRBJ2-1. CDR1 SGHRS and CDR2 YFSETQ come from the germline V gene. The CDR3 has 12 amino acids. The CDR3 sequence: CASSLGGNEQFF. Complete variable domain (other parts from reference TRBV5-1 and TRBJ2-1): KAGVTQTPRYLIKTRGQQVTLSCSPISGHRSVSWYQQTPGQGLQFLFEYFSETQRNKGNFPGRFSGRQFSNSRSEMNVSTLELGDSALYLCASSLGGNEQFFGPGTRLTVL.

The genes are TRBV19 and TRBJ2-3; the TCRdb D gene call, TRBD1, has no DNA to confirm it. The CDR3 spans 15 residues. Looked up from germline, CDR1 is LNHDA and CDR2 is SQIVND (reference sequence). The CDR3 protein is CASSIWTGGTDTQYF.

The rearrangement links TRBV5-1 to TRBJ2-5; TCRdb's D call of TRBD1 is untestable without DNA. The CDR3 extends over 13 amino acids. Per germline, CDR1 SGHRS and CDR2 YFSETQ. CDR3: CASSFTGDETQYF.

This chain links TRBV20-1 with TRBJ2-5; TCRdb designates TRBD2, a call that cannot be tested without DNA. The length of the CDR3 is 15 residues. The germline V gene encodes CDR1 DFQATT and CDR2 SNEGSKA (reference sequence). The CDR3 region is CSAWEALGSGETQYF.

V gene TRBV24-1 combines with J gene TRBJ2-3; the D gene TCRdb calls, TRBD1, cannot be checked with no DNA. Looked up from germline, CDR1 is KGHDR and CDR2 is SFDVKD. The CDR3 is 16 amino acids. Here the CDR3 reads CATGFRGGQSTDTQYF.

The rearrangement links TRBV5-1 to TRBJ2-3; TCRdb calls TRBD1, which cannot be checked without DNA. Per germline, CDR1 SGHRS and CDR2 YFSETQ. CDR3 length equals 18 residues. CDR3 protein: CASSQKRSDRPSTDTQYF.

The chain is built from TRBV6-5 and TRBJ1-5. The CDR3 runs 11 residues. Germline V gene sequence: CDR1 MNHEY, CDR2 SVGAGI. The CDR3 is CARDGNQPQHF.

V is TRBV20-1 and J is TRBJ2-7. CDR1 is DFQATT and CDR2 is SNEGSKA in the germline V gene (reference sequence). The CDR3 contains 12 residues. The CDR3 spells CSASLGGYEQYF.

V gene TRBV7-9 combines with J gene TRBJ1-5. The CDR3 has 16 amino acids. Germline CDR1 and CDR2: SEHNR and FQNEAQ (reference sequence). The CDR3 protein is CASSLGLGESNQPQHF.

The chain recombines TRBV18 with TRBJ2-2; the TCRdb D gene call, TRBD1, has no DNA to confirm it. CDR1 is KGHSH, CDR2 LQKENI, per germline. The CDR3 loop spans 14 amino acids. CDR3 sequence: CASSPTGITGELFF.

CDR3 residues: CASRPGLAGQPQHF. The chain is built from TRBV28 and TRBJ1-5. Germline CDR1 and CDR2: MDHEN and SYDVKM. The CDR3 runs 14 residues.

The rearrangement uses TRBV18 and TRBJ1-1. Germline V gene lookup returns CDR1 KGHSH and CDR2 LQKENI. This CDR3 comprises 12 residues. CDR3 in amino acids: CASSPRNTEAFF. The whole variable domain, remainder taken from reference TRBV18 and TRBJ1-1, is NAGVMQNPRHLVRRRGQEARLRCSPMKGHSHVYWYRQLPEEGLKFMVYLQKENIIDESGMPKERFSAEFPKEGPSILRIQQVVRGDSAAYFCASSPRNTEAFFGQGTRLTVV.

The rearrangement joins TRBV7-2 to TRBJ2-3; the D call of TRBD1 rests on TCRdb alone, since no DNA is present to check it. This CDR3 spans 12 amino acids. Germline V CDR1 and CDR2: SGHTA, FQGNSA. The CDR3 sequence: CASSAPPGTQYF.

The CDR3 loop reads CSAKGGQGKNYGYTF. The rearrangement joins TRBV20-1 to TRBJ1-2; checking the TCRdb D call of TRBD1 is not possible without DNA. The CDR3 length is 15 residues. Germline V gene lookup returns CDR1 DFQATT and CDR2 SNEGSKA (reference sequence).

The genes are TRBV7-8 and TRBJ2-2; checking the TCRdb D call of TRBD1 is not possible without DNA. Germline CDR1 reads SGHVS; CDR2 reads FQNEAQ. The CDR3 sequence is 14 residues long. CDR3 amino acids: CASTKGGNTGELFF.

J is TRBJ2-1 and V is TRBV20-1; TCRdb outputs TRBD1, but without DNA this stays unchecked. Germline CDR1 is DFQATT and CDR2 is SNEGSKA (reference sequence). There are 13 residues in the CDR3. CDR3 amino acids: CSARGVSRNEQFF.

V usage is TRBV3-1 and J usage is TRBJ2-2; TCRdb's D gene call, TRBD1, goes unchecked for lack of DNA. The V gene's germline CDR1 is LGHDT and CDR2 YNNKEL (reference sequence). The CDR3 contains 15 residues. The CDR3: CASRDQGKNTGELFF.